This T cell receptor beta chain stems from a study of regulatory T cells in long-lasting Graves disease. Time point noted: newly diagnosed GD, antithyroid drugs for less than 3 months. Scientists built the TCR library using RNA that was extracted from PBMCs. Staff drew about 8.9 milliliters of peripheral blood into EDTA tubes. Between the trimmed V and J ends, which lost 9 bases and 2 bases, there was a span of 8 bases. Per the germline V gene, CDR1 is SGHAT and CDR2 is FQNNGV. The CDR3 is 12 residues long. Overall study results and limits: Persistent cases favored TRBV28, TRBJ1-2 and TRBJ2-5.

CDR3-region Arm-PCR and iRepertoire HTBI primers produced the TCR beta libraries. In the authors' methods: Gene usage covered 55 to 70 TRBV and 11 to 15 TRBJ segments. MiXCR, applied by TCRdb to the multiplex PCR reads, yields one record per CDR3 protein. TCRdb's processing, not the authors' own work, is the source of the V and J calls. The sample records hundreds of thousands of distinct CDR3 sequences, roughly a sixth being singletons. To note about this clonotype: Its target is unknown.

The same sample was also used in a study of T cells in Graves' hyperthyroidism and ophthalmopathy. That work states: The HTBI primer set drove a first-round RT-PCR of the TCR CDR3.

The sequence derives from a man younger than 30 with Graves disease. This specimen consisted of peripheral blood mononuclear cells (PBMCs), obtained at new diagnosis, from a patient treated with antithyroid drugs. The chain links TRBV11-2 to TRBJ2-1, with D hard to call. The CDR3 is CASGSPYNEQFF. The CDR3 DNA reads TGTGCCAGTGGGTCCCCCTACAATGAGCAGTTCTTC.